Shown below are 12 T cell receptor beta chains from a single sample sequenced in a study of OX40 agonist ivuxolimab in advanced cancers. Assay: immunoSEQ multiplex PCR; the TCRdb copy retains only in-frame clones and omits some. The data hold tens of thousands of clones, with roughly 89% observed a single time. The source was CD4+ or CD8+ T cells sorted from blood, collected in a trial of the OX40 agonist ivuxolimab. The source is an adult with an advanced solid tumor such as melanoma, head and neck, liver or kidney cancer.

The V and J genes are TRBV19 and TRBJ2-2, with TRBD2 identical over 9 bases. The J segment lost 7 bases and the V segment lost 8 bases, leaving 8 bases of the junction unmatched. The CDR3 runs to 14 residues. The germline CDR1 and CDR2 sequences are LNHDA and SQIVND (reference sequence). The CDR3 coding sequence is TGTGCCAGTCGACGGCGGGAGGGTAACGGGGAGCTGTTTTTT. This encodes CASRRREGNGELFF.

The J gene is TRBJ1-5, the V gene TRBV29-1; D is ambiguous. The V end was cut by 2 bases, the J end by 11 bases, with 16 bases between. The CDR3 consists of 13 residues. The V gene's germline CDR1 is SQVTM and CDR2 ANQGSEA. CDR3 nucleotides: TGCAGCGTTGAATTAGGTGTGGGAATGGCCCAGCATTTT. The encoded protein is CSVELGVGMAQHF.

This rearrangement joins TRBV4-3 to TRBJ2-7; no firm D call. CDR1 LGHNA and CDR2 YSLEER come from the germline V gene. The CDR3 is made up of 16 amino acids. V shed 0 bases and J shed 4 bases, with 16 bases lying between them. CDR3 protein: CASSQDITLTWYEQYF. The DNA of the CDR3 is TGCGCCAGCAGCCAAGATATCACCCTTACCTGGTACGAGCAGTACTTC.

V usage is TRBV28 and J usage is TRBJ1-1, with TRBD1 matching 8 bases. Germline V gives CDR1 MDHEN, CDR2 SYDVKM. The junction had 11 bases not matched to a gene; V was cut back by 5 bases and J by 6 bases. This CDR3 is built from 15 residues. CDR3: CASSTPDRASAEAFF. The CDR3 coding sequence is TGTGCCAGCAGTACACCGGACAGGGCGTCCGCTGAAGCTTTCTTT.

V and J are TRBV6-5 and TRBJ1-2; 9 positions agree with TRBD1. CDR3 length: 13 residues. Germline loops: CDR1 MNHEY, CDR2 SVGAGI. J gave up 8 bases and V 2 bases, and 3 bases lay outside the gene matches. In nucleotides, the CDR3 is TGTGCCAGCAGTTACCGGACAGGGGTCGGCTACACCTTC. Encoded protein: CASSYRTGVGYTF.

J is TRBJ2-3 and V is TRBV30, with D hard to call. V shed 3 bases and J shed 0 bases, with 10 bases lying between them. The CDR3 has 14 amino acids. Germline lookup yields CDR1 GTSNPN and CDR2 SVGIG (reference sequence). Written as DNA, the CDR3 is TGTGCCTGGAGAGGTACGCCTAGCACAGATACGCAGTATTTT. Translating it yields CAWRGTPSTDTQYF.

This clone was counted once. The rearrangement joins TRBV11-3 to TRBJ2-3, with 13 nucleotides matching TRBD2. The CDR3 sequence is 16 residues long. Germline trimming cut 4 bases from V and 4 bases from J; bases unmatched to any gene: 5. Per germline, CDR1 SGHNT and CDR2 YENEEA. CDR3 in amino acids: CASSWRTSGSSDTQYF. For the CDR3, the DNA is TGTGCCAGCAGCTGGAGGACTAGCGGGAGCTCAGATACGCAGTATTTT.

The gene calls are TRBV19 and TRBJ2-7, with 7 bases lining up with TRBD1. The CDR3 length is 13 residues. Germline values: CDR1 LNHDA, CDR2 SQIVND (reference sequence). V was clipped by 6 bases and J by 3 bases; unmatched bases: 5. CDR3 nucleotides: TGTGCCAGTAGAGGCAGGGGGAACTACGAGCAGTACTTC. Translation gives CASRGRGNYEQYF.

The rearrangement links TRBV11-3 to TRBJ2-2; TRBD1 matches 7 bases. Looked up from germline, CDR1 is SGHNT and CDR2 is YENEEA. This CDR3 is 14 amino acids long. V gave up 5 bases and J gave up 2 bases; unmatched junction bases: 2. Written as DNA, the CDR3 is TGTGCCAGCAGCCGACAGGGTAACACCGGGGAGCTGTTTTTT. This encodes CASSRQGNTGELFF.

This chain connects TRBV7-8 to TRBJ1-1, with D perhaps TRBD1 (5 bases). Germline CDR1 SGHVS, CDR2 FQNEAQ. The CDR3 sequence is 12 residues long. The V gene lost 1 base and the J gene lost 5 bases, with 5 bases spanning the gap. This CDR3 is CASSLDRTEAFF. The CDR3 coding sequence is TGTGCCAGCAGCTTAGACAGGACTGAAGCTTTCTTT.

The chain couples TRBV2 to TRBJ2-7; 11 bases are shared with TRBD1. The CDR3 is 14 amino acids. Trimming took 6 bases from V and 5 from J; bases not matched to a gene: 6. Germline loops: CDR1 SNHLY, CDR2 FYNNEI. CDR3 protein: CASRPGQGVHEQYF. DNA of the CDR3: TGTGCCAGCAGACCGGGACAGGGGGTCCACGAGCAGTACTTC.

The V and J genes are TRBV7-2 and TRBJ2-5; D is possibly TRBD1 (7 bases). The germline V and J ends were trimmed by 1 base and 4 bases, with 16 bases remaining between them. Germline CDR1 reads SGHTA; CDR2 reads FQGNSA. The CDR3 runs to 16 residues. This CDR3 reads CASSLVGRGVGETQYF. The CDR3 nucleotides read TGTGCCAGCAGCTTAGTTGGCAGGGGGGTGGGAGAGACCCAGTACTTC.